Listed below are T cell receptor beta chains from one sample, sequenced in a study of OX40 agonist ivuxolimab in advanced cancers. Profiled with immunoSEQ multiplex PCR; TCRdb holds only in-frame clones, not every one. The table shows around 100,000 clones, with about 89% occurring only once. Sample: CD4+ or CD8+ T cells sorted from blood, taken in a trial of the OX40 agonist ivuxolimab. The receptors were sampled from an adult with an advanced solid tumor such as melanoma, head and neck, liver or kidney cancer. CDR3s include the opening cysteine and the closing phenylalanine or tryptophan. Fields, in order: J gene, D gene, clone size, V gene, CDR3 DNA, CDR3 protein. A D gene is named only where the DNA matches it firmly. Clone size is stated in some rows and not others, as once, few, many or a class when expanded.

J gene: TRBJ2-6; D gene: -; clone size: once; V gene: TRBV5-5; CDR3 DNA: TGTGCCAGCAGCTTGTATGACACCATCCCTGGGGCCAACGTCCTGACTTTC; CDR3 protein: CASSLYDTIPGANVLTF
J gene: TRBJ2-4; D gene: -; clone size: -; V gene: TRBV5-1; CDR3 DNA: TGCGCCAGCAGCTTGCGGGGGAGCCAGGGGAAAAACATTCAGTACTTC; CDR3 protein: CASSLRGSQGKNIQYF
J gene: TRBJ2-1; D gene: TRBD2; clone size: few; V gene: TRBV4-1; CDR3 DNA: TGCGCCAGCAGCCAAGAAGGAAGTGCTAGCGGGGGGGGTTATGAGCAGTTCTTC; CDR3 protein: CASSQEGSASGGGYEQFF
J gene: TRBJ1-6; D gene: TRBD1; clone size: few; V gene: TRBV7-3; CDR3 DNA: TGTGCCAGCAGCTTAGTAGGGGGCCAGAATTCACCCCTCCACTTT; CDR3 protein: CASSLVGGQNSPLHF
J gene: TRBJ2-1; D gene: -; clone size: -; V gene: TRBV6-5; CDR3 DNA: TGTGCCAGCAGTTACGGGGGAGTCGACAATGAGCAGTTCTTC; CDR3 protein: CASSYGGVDNEQFF
J gene: TRBJ2-2; D gene: TRBD1; clone size: once; V gene: TRBV27; CDR3 DNA: TGTGCCAGCAGCCCCGAACTAGGGGGCGTACGGACCGGGGAGCTGTTTTTT; CDR3 protein: CASSPELGGVRTGELFF
J gene: TRBJ1-2; D gene: -; clone size: -; V gene: TRBV2; CDR3 DNA: -; CDR3 protein: CASSVVGQGTF
J gene: TRBJ1-2; D gene: TRBD1; clone size: once; V gene: TRBV27; CDR3 DNA: TGTGCCAGCCCCCTCTGCGGGACAGCTCATGGCTACACCTTC; CDR3 protein: CASPLCGTAHGYTF
J gene: TRBJ1-2; D gene: TRBD1; clone size: -; V gene: TRBV5-1; CDR3 DNA: TGCGCCAGCAGCTTGGCAGGACAGGGGGCTAGTGGCTACACCTTC; CDR3 protein: CASSLAGQGASGYTF
J gene: TRBJ1-4; D gene: -; clone size: -; V gene: TRBV6-6; CDR3 DNA: TGTGCCAGCAGTTATGGTTACGGGGAGGCGTTTTTT; CDR3 protein: CASSYGYGEAFF
J gene: TRBJ1-2; D gene: TRBD1; clone size: -; V gene: TRBV30; CDR3 DNA: TGTGCCTGGAGACCTTACGGGACAGGGATCTCAGCTAACTATGGCTACACCTTC; CDR3 protein: CAWRPYGTGISANYGYTF
J gene: TRBJ2-7; D gene: TRBD2; clone size: few; V gene: TRBV7-2; CDR3 DNA: TGTGCCAGCAGCAAAGGACTAGGCTACGAGCAGTACTTC; CDR3 protein: CASSKGLGYEQYF
J gene: TRBJ2-1; D gene: TRBD1; clone size: -; V gene: TRBV5-1; CDR3 DNA: TGCGCCAGCAGGCTGGACAGGGGGCGACTCAATGAGCAGTTCTTC; CDR3 protein: CASRLDRGRLNEQFF
J gene: TRBJ1-4; D gene: TRBD1; clone size: -; V gene: TRBV5-8; CDR3 DNA: TGTGCCAGCAGCTTTACCGGGACAGGGTATGAAAAACTGTTTTTT; CDR3 protein: CASSFTGTGYEKLFF
J gene: TRBJ1-6; D gene: -; clone size: few; V gene: TRBV11-2; CDR3 DNA: TGTGCCAGCAGCTTAGAAGGGGCTGAGAATTCACCCCTCCACTTT; CDR3 protein: CASSLEGAENSPLHF
J gene: TRBJ2-1; D gene: -; clone size: -; V gene: TRBV28; CDR3 DNA: TGTGCCAGCAGTCCGGGTACTCATGAGCAGTTCTTC; CDR3 protein: CASSPGTHEQFF
J gene: TRBJ2-1; D gene: TRBD2; clone size: -; V gene: TRBV7-2; CDR3 DNA: TGTGCCAGCAGCTTAGGCTCGCGGGAGTCGATTGAGCAGTTCTTC; CDR3 protein: CASSLGSRESIEQFF
J gene: TRBJ1-2; D gene: -; clone size: -; V gene: TRBV6-1; CDR3 DNA: TGTGCCAGCAGTGTCAAGTCTAACTATAGCTACACCTTC; CDR3 protein: CASSVKSNYSYTF
J gene: TRBJ2-7; D gene: TRBD1; clone size: -; V gene: TRBV29-1; CDR3 DNA: TGCAGCGTTGCGAGGACAGGGGGCTCCTACGAGCAGTACTTC; CDR3 protein: CSVARTGGSYEQYF
J gene: TRBJ1-5; D gene: TRBD1; clone size: -; V gene: TRBV6-1; CDR3 DNA: TGTGCCAGCAGGTTGACAGGGGCGACCAATCAGCCCCAGCATTTT; CDR3 protein: CASRLTGATNQPQHF
J gene: TRBJ2-1; D gene: TRBD1; clone size: -; V gene: TRBV2; CDR3 DNA: TGTGCCAGCAGGGGGCAAGGGACAGGGTTCAATGAGCAGTTCTTC; CDR3 protein: CASRGQGTGFNEQFF
J gene: TRBJ2-5; D gene: TRBD2; clone size: -; V gene: TRBV19; CDR3 DNA: TGTGCCAGTAAACTAGCGGGGGGAGAGACCCAGTACTTC; CDR3 protein: CASKLAGGETQYF
J gene: TRBJ1-2; D gene: -; clone size: -; V gene: TRBV19; CDR3 DNA: TGTGCCAGTAGCGCAGCAGGGCCCAGTTATGGCTACACCTTC; CDR3 protein: CASSAAGPSYGYTF
J gene: TRBJ1-5; D gene: -; clone size: -; V gene: TRBV27; CDR3 DNA: TGTGCCAGCAGTTACTCCCGCACGGGACGGAGCAATCAGCCCCAGCATTTT; CDR3 protein: CASSYSRTGRSNQPQHF
J gene: TRBJ1-2; D gene: -; clone size: -; V gene: TRBV4-1; CDR3 DNA: TGCGCCAGCAGCCAAGAAACGGGTGACTATGGCTACACCTTC; CDR3 protein: CASSQETGDYGYTF
J gene: TRBJ2-1; D gene: -; clone size: -; V gene: TRBV4-1; CDR3 DNA: TGCGCCAGCAGCCCCCAAAACTCCAATGAGCAGTTCTTC; CDR3 protein: CASSPQNSNEQFF
J gene: TRBJ2-7; D gene: -; clone size: -; V gene: TRBV7-9; CDR3 DNA: TGTGCCAGCAGCTCCTTGCCGGGAGAAAGAGGCGAGCAGTACTTC; CDR3 protein: CASSSLPGERGEQYF
J gene: TRBJ2-7; D gene: TRBD2; clone size: -; V gene: TRBV9; CDR3 DNA: TGTGCCAGCAGCGTAGGTAGCGGGAGCTACGAGCAGTACTTC; CDR3 protein: CASSVGSGSYEQYF
J gene: TRBJ1-4; D gene: -; clone size: -; V gene: TRBV7-9; CDR3 DNA: TGTGCCAGCAGCTTCGGGGCTCAAGGAAAACTGTTTTTT; CDR3 protein: CASSFGAQGKLFF
J gene: TRBJ2-7; D gene: TRBD1; clone size: -; V gene: TRBV29-1; CDR3 DNA: TGCAGCGTTGCCCCGGGGCAGGGGGCCTACGAGCAGTACTTC; CDR3 protein: CSVAPGQGAYEQYF
J gene: TRBJ2-7; D gene: -; clone size: -; V gene: TRBV19; CDR3 DNA: TGTGCCAGTAGTATAGGGGGCAGGGGTCTCTACGAGCAGTACTTC; CDR3 protein: CASSIGGRGLYEQYF
J gene: TRBJ1-2; D gene: TRBD1; clone size: -; V gene: TRBV5-1; CDR3 DNA: TGCGCCAGCAGCTCGGAGGGACAGATCTATGGCTACACCTTC; CDR3 protein: CASSSEGQIYGYTF
J gene: TRBJ2-5; D gene: -; clone size: -; V gene: TRBV28; CDR3 DNA: TGTGCCAGCAGTTTATCCGGGGGTCCAAAGCCGTTTGGGTGGAGGGGCCAAGAGACCCAGTACTTC; CDR3 protein: CASSLSGGPKPFGWRGQETQYF
J gene: TRBJ1-1; D gene: -; clone size: -; V gene: TRBV11-2; CDR3 DNA: TGTGCCAGCAGCTTCCGGAGGGGGAACACTGAAGCTTTCTTT; CDR3 protein: CASSFRRGNTEAFF
J gene: TRBJ2-7; D gene: TRBD2; clone size: -; V gene: TRBV4-1; CDR3 DNA: TGCGCCAGCAGCCAAGCGTGGACTAGCGGAGTAACCTACGAGCAGTACTTC; CDR3 protein: CASSQAWTSGVTYEQYF
J gene: TRBJ1-3; D gene: -; clone size: -; V gene: TRBV5-1; CDR3 DNA: TGCGCCAGCAGTAGTAATCAGTACTCTGGAAACACCATATATTTT; CDR3 protein: CASSSNQYSGNTIYF
J gene: TRBJ1-4; D gene: -; clone size: -; V gene: TRBV5-1; CDR3 DNA: TGCGCCAGCAGTAATGGGATTACCCCTCGGGAAAAACTGTTTTTT; CDR3 protein: CASSNGITPREKLFF
J gene: TRBJ1-2; D gene: -; clone size: once; V gene: TRBV6-1; CDR3 DNA: TGTGCCAGCAGTGAAGCACAGGGAATATTTGCTGGCTACACCTTC; CDR3 protein: CASSEAQGIFAGYTF
J gene: TRBJ1-6; D gene: TRBD1; clone size: -; V gene: TRBV19; CDR3 DNA: TGTGCCAGTAGTATTGTCACCGGGACAGGGAACAATTCACCCCTCCACTTT; CDR3 protein: CASSIVTGTGNNSPLHF
J gene: TRBJ2-3; D gene: TRBD2; clone size: -; V gene: TRBV5-6; CDR3 DNA: TGTGCCAGCAGCTTTCTAGCGGGGGCCCACACAGATACGCAGTATTTT; CDR3 protein: CASSFLAGAHTDTQYF
J gene: TRBJ2-5; D gene: TRBD1; clone size: -; V gene: TRBV6-5; CDR3 DNA: TGTGCCACCACGACAGGGATTGGTAGAGAGACCCAGTACTTC; CDR3 protein: CATTTGIGRETQYF
J gene: TRBJ2-3; D gene: TRBD1; clone size: -; V gene: TRBV6-1; CDR3 DNA: TGTGCCAGCAGTGAAGCGGGGACAGGGGTAGATACGCAGTATTTT; CDR3 protein: CASSEAGTGVDTQYF
J gene: TRBJ2-1; D gene: TRBD2; clone size: -; V gene: TRBV28; CDR3 DNA: TGTGCCAGCAGTGCTAGTAGCGGGGGACTCTACAATGAGCAGTTCTTC; CDR3 protein: CASSASSGGLYNEQFF
J gene: TRBJ2-2; D gene: TRBD1; clone size: -; V gene: TRBV23-1; CDR3 DNA: TGCGCCAGCAGTCAATACAGGGGGACAGAGAACACCGGGGAGCTGTTTTTT; CDR3 protein: CASSQYRGTENTGELFF
J gene: TRBJ1-6; D gene: -; clone size: -; V gene: TRBV2; CDR3 DNA: TGTGCCAGCAAGGGGTCGGTCCGGATGGATTCACCCCTCCACTTT; CDR3 protein: CASKGSVRMDSPLHF
J gene: TRBJ1-5; D gene: -; clone size: -; V gene: TRBV19; CDR3 DNA: TGTGCCACCAACCCCGGGTGGGGGATTGGGAATCAGCCCCAGCATTTT; CDR3 protein: CATNPGWGIGNQPQHF
J gene: TRBJ1-5; D gene: -; clone size: -; V gene: TRBV27; CDR3 DNA: TGTGCCAGCAGAGACGCGGGGGCTGGAAGCCAGCCCCAGCATTTT; CDR3 protein: CASRDAGAGSQPQHF
J gene: TRBJ2-7; D gene: TRBD2; clone size: -; V gene: TRBV6-5; CDR3 DNA: TGTGCCAGCACCGGACTAGCCGCCTACGAGCAGTACTTC; CDR3 protein: CASTGLAAYEQYF
J gene: TRBJ2-2; D gene: -; clone size: -; V gene: TRBV19; CDR3 DNA: TGTGCCAGTACTTTCAGGGTTGCCGGGGAGCTGTTTTTT; CDR3 protein: CASTFRVAGELFF
J gene: TRBJ2-2; D gene: -; clone size: -; V gene: TRBV9; CDR3 DNA: TGTGCCAGCAGCCCCGGGACATATAACACCGGGGAGCTGTTTTTT; CDR3 protein: CASSPGTYNTGELFF